The next 18 T cell receptor beta chains were all read from a single sample in a study of shared clonotypes between healthy human individuals (dated by TCRdb to 2018 to 2020). The library relied on the immunoSEQ multiplex PCR assay. This immuneACCESS table, as held by TCRdb, lists in-frame sequences with V and J called but not all clones. Of the missing ones, under half trace to an unresolved V gene in checked studies; the others have no known cause. Counted in this sample were 1.6 million or so clones; roughly 98.5% of them appeared once. Of the sample, under 0.45% is held by the ten largest clones. The sample taken for sequencing was naive CD4+ T cells sorted from blood. This specimen's cell subset or site label, interpreted: CD45RA+ positively selected. Source of these receptors: a man younger than 45 in good health.

J is TRBJ2-7 and V is TRBV6-1, with TRBD1 matching over 10 bases. The CDR3 consists of 14 residues. Unmatched junction bases numbered 4, after V lost 4 bases and J lost 4 bases. The germline V gene has CDR1 MNHNS and CDR2 SASEGT. CDR3 residues: CASSARQGAYEQYF. The CDR3 DNA follows: TGTGCCAGCAGTGCGCGACAGGGGGCATACGAGCAGTACTTC.

V and J are TRBV30 and TRBJ1-2, with 9 bases that match TRBD1. This CDR3 is 16 amino acids long. The germline CDR1 and CDR2 sequences are GTSNPN and SVGIG (reference sequence). The V gene end was trimmed by 0 bases and the J gene end by 4 bases; junction bases not matched to a gene: 9. The DNA for the CDR3 is TGTGCCTGGAGTGTACTAAAAAAACAGGGGGCCTATGGCTACACCTTC. Translating gives CAWSVLKKQGAYGYTF.

DNA for the CDR3: TGTGCCACCAGCCTTTTCGAGCAGTACTTC. Amino acids: CATSLFEQYF. The gene calls are TRBV15 and TRBJ2-7; D is undetermined. V gave up 5 bases and J gave up 6 bases, with 5 bases separating them. The CDR3 sequence is 10 residues long. Germline V gene lookup returns CDR1 LNHNV and CDR2 YYDKDF (reference sequence).

This chain connects TRBV28 to TRBJ2-3; the D call may be TRBD1 or TRBD2 (6 bases each). The germline V and J ends were trimmed by 2 bases and 6 bases, with 12 bases remaining between them. CDR1 is MDHEN and CDR2 is SYDVKM in the germline V gene. The CDR3 contains 14 residues. This CDR3 is CASSLGGPSDTQYF. CDR3 nucleotides: TGTGCCAGCAGTTTAGGGGGGCCATCGGATACGCAGTATTTT.

The chain recombines TRBV5-4 with TRBJ2-5; 7 bases are a match to TRBD2. The CDR3 spans 13 residues. The germline V gene has CDR1 SGHNT and CDR2 YYREEE (reference sequence). J gave up 5 bases and V 2 bases, and 3 bases lay outside the gene matches. CDR3 DNA sequence: TGTGCCAGCAGCTTAGCGGGAATTGAGACCCAGTACTTC. It codes for CASSLAGIETQYF.

The chain joins TRBV19 to TRBJ1-4, with a weak D call TRBD1 (5 bases). The ends were cut back, 9 bases at V and 10 bases at J, with 21 bases in the middle. CDR1 LNHDA and CDR2 SQIVND come from the germline V gene (reference sequence). The CDR3 consists of 14 residues. CDR3 amino acids: CASRSETVLGKLFF. For the CDR3, the DNA is TGTGCCAGCCGGTCCGAGACAGTTCTCGGAAAACTGTTTTTT.

V usage is TRBV6-5 and J usage is TRBJ2-1; possible D gene TRBD2, 5 bases. V lost 6 bases and J lost 4, with 10 bases in between. This CDR3 comprises 13 residues. Per germline, CDR1 MNHEY and CDR2 SVGAGI. CDR3 nucleotide sequence: TGTGCCAGCAGCCGTCGAGGGTACAATGAGCAGTTCTTC. Protein sequence: CASSRRGYNEQFF.

This rearrangement joins TRBV13 to TRBJ2-7; TRBD1 matches 7 bases. The CDR3 has 13 amino acids. V trimming: 5 bases; J trimming: 7 bases; junction bases outside the gene matches: 8. The germline gives CDR1 PRHDT, CDR2 FYEKMQ (reference sequence). CDR3 sequence: CASSPILTGEQYF. CDR3 DNA: TGTGCCAGCAGCCCGATCCTGACAGGGGAGCAGTACTTC.

The gene calls are TRBV27 and TRBJ2-3; D is possibly TRBD1 (5 bases). V shed 6 bases and J shed 2 bases, with 12 bases lying between them. Germline V gene data show CDR1 as MNHEY and CDR2 as SMNVEV (reference sequence). The CDR3 has 14 residues. CDR3 protein: CASSLKTVTDTQYF. The CDR3 DNA follows: TGTGCCAGCAGCCTAAAGACAGTCACAGATACGCAGTATTTT.

This chain links TRBV2 with TRBJ1-1, with D possibly being TRBD1 (5 bases). Germline V gene data show CDR1 as SNHLY and CDR2 as FYNNEI. This CDR3 contains 13 residues. With 5 bases removed from V and 7 bases from J, the gap between germline ends came to 14 bases. The CDR3 DNA reads as TGTGCCAGCAGTCCCCCCGGGACTGGTGAAGCTTTCTTT. It encodes CASSPPGTGEAFF.

This clone was recorded only once. The chain uses TRBV5-1 and TRBJ2-1, with a weak D call TRBD1 (5 bases). Trimming removed 3 bases from V and 8 bases from J, with 15 bases in between. CDR3 length: 14 residues. The germline gives CDR1 SGHRS, CDR2 YFSETQ. CDR3 residues: CASSSQGPQDEQFF. In DNA, the CDR3 is TGCGCCAGCAGCTCTCAGGGTCCTCAGGATGAGCAGTTCTTC.

This chain connects TRBV7-9 to TRBJ2-7; 13 bases align to TRBD2. Unmatched junction bases numbered 4, after V lost 4 bases and J lost 4 bases. Germline CDR1 SEHNR, CDR2 FQNEAQ (reference sequence). This CDR3 spans 15 amino acids. The DNA for the CDR3 is TGTGCCAGCAGCTCTCGACTAGCGGGAGGTTACGAGCAGTACTTC. This gives the protein CASSSRLAGGYEQYF.

This rearrangement joins TRBV11-2 to TRBJ2-7; 10 bases are a match to TRBD1. J lost 4 bases, V lost 2 bases, and 11 bases had no gene match. In germline, CDR1 is SGHAT, CDR2 FQNNGV. The CDR3 length is 17 residues. CDR3 in amino acids: CASSLIRRDRGKYEQYF. Written as DNA, the CDR3 is TGTGCCAGCAGCTTAATACGCCGGGACAGGGGAAAGTACGAGCAGTACTTC.

The J gene is TRBJ1-5, the V gene TRBV19; D is ambiguous. Looked up from germline, CDR1 is LNHDA and CDR2 is SQIVND (reference sequence). V was clipped by 1 base and J by 5 bases, with 6 bases between them. This CDR3 is 13 amino acids long. Here the CDR3 DNA reads TGTGCCAGTAGTATAGCTCTCCATCAGCCCCAGCATTTT. Residues: CASSIALHQPQHF. Based on the CDR3 plus reference TRBV19 and TRBJ1-5, the full variable domain is DGGITQSPKYLFRKEGQNVTLSCEQNLNHDAMYWYRQDPGQGLRLIYYSQIVNDFQKGDIAEGYSVSREKKESFPLTVTSAQKNPTAFYLCASSIALHQPQHFGDGTRLSIL.

CDR3 in DNA: TGTGCCAGCAGTTTAAGGCAGTCCCCAGCCTTTTATAACAATGAGCAGTTCTTC. Protein product: CASSLRQSPAFYNNEQFF. The chain has TRBV27 and TRBJ2-1, with D unresolved. CDR3 length: 18 amino acids. Germline V CDR1 and CDR2: MNHEY, SMNVEV (reference sequence). Deletions cut 2 bases from V and 5 bases from J, with 22 bases between.

This chain uses TRBV15 with TRBJ2-3; TRBD2 aligns across 11 bases. CDR3 length equals 16 residues. Germline V CDR1 and CDR2: LNHNV, YYDKDF (reference sequence). V lost 2 bases, J lost 4 bases, and 5 bases stayed unmatched. This chain's CDR3 is CATSRLSGRGADTQYF. CDR3 nucleotide sequence: TGTGCCACCAGCAGACTTAGCGGGAGGGGGGCAGATACGCAGTATTTT.

The chain employs TRBV28 and TRBJ2-5, with a weak D call TRBD1 (6 bases). The CDR3 sequence is 13 residues long. V was clipped by 6 bases and J by 5 bases, with 13 bases between them. CDR1 is MDHEN and CDR2 is SYDVKM in the germline V gene. This CDR3 is CASSNTGRETQYF. The CDR3, as DNA: TGTGCCAGCAGCAACACAGGGCGGGAGACCCAGTACTTC.

This sequence joins TRBV5-6 and TRBJ2-7, with TRBD1 matching 12 bases. The germline CDR1 and CDR2 sequences are SGHDT and YYEEEE. The CDR3 has 15 residues. With 2 bases clipped from V and 7 bases from J, the junction kept 7 bases outside the gene matches. In DNA form, the CDR3 reads TGTGCCAGCAGCTTAGCGGGACAGGGGGCGCGTGAGCAGTACTTC. It codes for CASSLAGQGAREQYF.